Below, 2 T cell receptor beta chains from the same sample are listed, as sequenced in a study of coeliac disease. Sequenced by immunoSEQ multiplex PCR; TCRdb stores in-frame clones only, minus some. The profile shows fewer than 10,000 clones, about 64% of them singletons. Specimen: lamina propria lymphocytes from the gut. The receptors shown here come from a woman aged 55-69 years with celiac disease.

This clone was seen more than once but under ten times. The genes are TRBV5-5 and TRBJ1-3; D not certain. Germline V gene sequence: CDR1 SGHKS, CDR2 YYEKEE (reference sequence). CDR3 length: 16 residues. V was cut by 2 bases and J by 0 bases, with 12 bases left in between. CDR3 region: CASSFTTTNSGNTIYF. CDR3 in DNA: TGTGCCAGCAGCTTCACAACAACCAACTCTGGAAACACCATATATTTT.

This clone was found a few times. J is TRBJ1-5 and V is TRBV4-2; D is possibly TRBD1 (6 bases). Trimming stripped 0 bases from V and 5 bases from J, with 14 bases between. CDR3 size: 16 residues. Germline V lookup: CDR1 LGHNA, CDR2 YNFKEQ. The CDR3 DNA reads TGTGCCAGCAGCCAAGATCCAGGGACACTCTATCAGCCCCAGCATTTT. Residues: CASSQDPGTLYQPQHF.